This T cell receptor beta chain stems from a study of vaccination effects on CD4 cells after COVID-19 (dated by TCRdb to between 2021 and 2024). At the level of the whole study: To identify antigen-specific CD4+ T cell clonotypes by their expansion, the ViraFEST assay first stimulated PBMC with viral peptide pools and then applied TCR sequencing. Two million PBMC per well were cultured in IMDM with around 5% human AB serum, 10 IU/ml IL-2 and gentamicin, plus 10 ug/ml peptides. Cultures from other donors in the study were sequenced with the Oncomine TCR Beta short-read assay on an Illumina iSeq 100. The study compared SARS-CoV-2 spike-specific CD4+ TCR repertoires before and after mRNA vaccination in COVID-19 convalescent patients and infection-naive vaccine recipients. The full study included 10 COVID-19 convalescent patients and a few SARS-CoV-2-naive healthy vaccine recipients. Participants received two doses of either the BNT162b2 or the mRNA-1273 mRNA SARS-CoV-2 vaccine.

Turning to this clone: It lacks a known antigen. No per-base quality is available; no much larger clone lies one base away.

After roughly 11 days of culture, CD4+ T cells were isolated with the EasySep CD4+ T cell isolation kit. None of the healthy vaccine recipients had a prior SARS-CoV-2 infection, which was confirmed by nucleocapsid antibody tests that came back negative both before and after vaccination. On days 3 and 7, half of the culture medium was replaced with fresh IL-2-containing medium. Unless otherwise noted, each peptide stimulation condition was cultured in triplicate wells. Using Ficoll-Paque Plus gradient centrifugation, PBMC were separated from whole blood and then either used fresh or cryopreserved at -140C. The QIAamp micro DNA kit was used to extract genomic DNA from the cultured CD4+ T cells. Library preparation employed the immunoSEQ multiplex PCR assay. TCR beta CDR3 sequencing was performed on DNA from the cultured, isolated CD4+ T cells. In the paper's pipeline: Non-productive TCR sequences were removed, reads were trimmed to the CDR3 region, and CDR3s of at least 7 amino acids were retained. Antigen-specific clonotypes were identified with the MANAFEST web app by comparing expansion in peptide wells against reference cultures. To be called positive, a clone needed expansion at FDR<0.05 compared with the reference and with all other wells, an odds ratio greater than 5, and a frequency greater than 0.1% in two replicate wells. A clonotype was called cross-reactive if it was significantly expanded both in SARS-CoV-2 spike wells and in at least one common cold coronavirus spike condition. CDR3 similarity was assessed by Levenshtein distance using the stringdist R package, and unrooted trees were constructed with ape in R 3.6.1. This is the immuneACCESS table as TCRdb keeps it, with only in-frame sequences that have V and J called. A part of the clones is gone; compared with another copy, unresolved V genes explain less than half, and the rest is unexplained. That table gives V, J and clone size, and the DNA gave D and trimming. This sample lists approximately 37,000 clones; 82% were detected once. 2.9% of the sample goes to the ten largest clones.

The CDR1 and CDR2 encoded by the germline V gene are SGHTA and FQGNSA. The V end loses 5 bases and the J end loses 7 bases, and a stretch of 17 bases separates them. The CDR3, cysteine through phenylalanine, is 15 amino acids long. Only the CDR3 DNA is retained, 45 bases long and in frame from the first base. Study-wide conclusions, independent of this receptor: The study was limited by a small number of convalescent patients, and early post-infection timepoints were lacking. Among healthy vaccine recipients, nearly all vaccine-induced clones were SARS-CoV-2 mono-reactive, and just 1 of 255 was cross-reactive with common cold coronaviruses. Clones induced by infection and clones induced by vaccination both contracted markedly at late timepoints after vaccination, which fits with T cell responses waning over time.

The sequenced sample was CD4+ T cells from PBMCs cultured without peptide, obtained before COVID-19 vaccination. This chain is built from TRBV7-2 and TRBJ1-4, and the D gene may be TRBD1, 5 bases matching. The source of this sequence is a human donor who received a COVID-19 vaccine. The CDR3: CASSPGFGASEKLFF. The DNA sequence is as follows: TGTGCCAGCAGCCCTGGGTTTGGGGCCAGTGAAAAACTGTTTTTT.